These T cell receptor beta chains were read from a single sample in a study of T cell responses to AZD1222 COVID-19 vaccine. Sequenced by immunoSEQ multiplex PCR; TCRdb stores in-frame clones only, minus some. Among roughly 79,000 clones listed, around 80% were seen once. This specimen consisted of peripheral blood, obtained on day 0 of AZD1222 vaccination. Receptors originate from an adult in good health. The CDR3 runs from the conserved cysteine through the conserved F or W. The D gene is left open where the match is weak. The size entry is marked missing in some rows and otherwise reads once, few, many or a size class.

TRBJ1-2 | TRBD1 | NA | TRBV7-9 | TGTGCCAGCAGCTTACAGGGGGCGCGGGGCTACACCTTC | CASSLQGARGYTF
TRBJ2-1 | TRBD2 | NA | TRBV5-4 | TGTGCCAGCAGCCCAAGACTAGCGGGGGTATACAATGAGCAGTTCTTC | CASSPRLAGVYNEQFF
TRBJ2-2 | NA | NA | TRBV6-5 | TGTGCCAGCAGTTCAGGGTGGACCGGGGAGCTGTTTTTT | CASSSGWTGELFF
TRBJ2-7 | TRBD2 | NA | TRBV3-1/TRBV3-2 | TGTGCCAGCAGCCCTCGCTTTAGCGGGAGCTCCTACGAGCAGTACTTC | CASSPRFSGSSYEQYF
TRBJ1-1 | NA | NA | TRBV6-5 | TGTGCCAGCGAGACCATCGGGAGGGCAGTAGAAGCTTTCTTT | CASETIGRAVEAFF
TRBJ1-2 | TRBD1 | NA | TRBV27 | TGTGCCAGCAGACTCACAGGGGTCTATGGCTACACCTTC | CASRLTGVYGYTF
TRBJ2-2 | TRBD1 | NA | TRBV29-1 | TGCAGCGTTGAGCAGGGGGCTGGCGGGGAGCTGTTTTTT | CSVEQGAGGELFF
TRBJ1-1 | NA | NA | TRBV3-1/TRBV3-2 | TGTGCCAGCAGCCTCAAGAACACTGAAGCTTTCTTT | CASSLKNTEAFF
TRBJ2-5 | TRBD2 | NA | TRBV7-2 | TGTGCCAGCAGCTTATGGACTAGCGGATGGGAGACTCAGTACTTC | CASSLWTSGWETQYF
TRBJ1-5 | NA | NA | TRBV6-1 | TGTGCCAGCAGTGACAGGGTGGGGAATCAGCCCCAGCATTTT | CASSDRVGNQPQHF
TRBJ1-5 | NA | NA | TRBV28 | TGTGCCAGCAGTTTATCTCAGGTGGAACAGCCCCAGCATTTT | CASSLSQVEQPQHF
TRBJ2-2 | NA | few | TRBV5-5 | TGTGCCAGCAGCTTGGTTTCTGGCATTTACACCGGGGAGCTGTTTTTT | CASSLVSGIYTGELFF
TRBJ2-2 | TRBD2 | few | TRBV29-1 | TGCAGCGTAGAACTAGCGTCACACTTCATAGGGGAGCTGTTTTTT | CSVELASHFIGELFF
TRBJ1-5 | NA | NA | TRBV7-9 | TGTGCCAGCAGCCTATTTAGTCAGCCCCAGCATTTT | CASSLFSQPQHF
TRBJ2-5 | TRBD2 | NA | TRBV7-6 | TGTGCCAGCAGCTTAATCCCCGGGAGGCAAGAGACCCAGTACTTC | CASSLIPGRQETQYF
TRBJ2-2 | TRBD1 | NA | TRBV5-4 | TGTGCCAGCAGCTTGGGACAGGGGAACACCGGGGAGCTGTTTTTT | CASSLGQGNTGELFF
TRBJ2-3 | TRBD1 | once | TRBV9 | TGTGCCAGCAGCGTCCTAGGGCAGGGGGCGAAGGATACGCAGTATTTT | CASSVLGQGAKDTQYF
TRBJ2-5 | NA | NA | TRBV9 | TGTGCCAGCAGCGCGACATCCGGGACTTCGGCGAAGACCCAGTACTTC | CASSATSGTSAKTQYF
TRBJ1-3 | NA | NA | TRBV7-2 | TGTGCCAGCAGCTTATGGGGGGCAGGCGGAAACACCATATATTTT | CASSLWGAGGNTIYF
TRBJ1-5 | NA | NA | TRBV2 | TGTGCCAGCAGGGAGGGAGAGAGGGGGGGCAATCAGCCCCAGCATTTT | CASREGERGGNQPQHF
TRBJ1-3 | NA | once | TRBV6-5 | TGTGCCAGCGCTACAGGGAGTTCTGGAAACACCATATATTTT | CASATGSSGNTIYF
TRBJ2-5 | NA | NA | TRBV7-9 | TGTGCCAGCAGCTTAGGGGCTCAAGAGACCCAGTACTTC | CASSLGAQETQYF
TRBJ1-1 | TRBD1 | NA | TRBV5-1 | TGCGCCAGCAGCCCCAGGACAGGGGAGAACACTGAAGCTTTCTTT | CASSPRTGENTEAFF
TRBJ1-1 | TRBD1 | NA | TRBV29-1 | TGCAGCGTACAAACCGGGACAGCGAACACTGAAGCTTTCTTT | CSVQTGTANTEAFF
TRBJ1-2 | NA | few | TRBV5-5 | TGTGCCAGCAGCTTGCTGGGTCATCGACAGGATGACTATGGCTACACCTTC | CASSLLGHRQDDYGYTF
TRBJ2-3 | NA | NA | TRBV30 | TGTGCCTGGAGTCAGTCTGCAGATACGCAGTATTTT | CAWSQSADTQYF
TRBJ1-2 | NA | NA | TRBV6-1 | TGTGCCAGCAGTGAAGGGGGGGTTGTGGGGATCTATGGCTACACCTTC | CASSEGGVVGIYGYTF
TRBJ2-1 | NA | NA | TRBV21-1 | TGTGCCAGCAGCAAAGACTTAGGGACCAAAGGCAATGAGCAGTTCTTC | CASSKDLGTKGNEQFF
TRBJ2-3 | NA | NA | TRBV7-2 | TGTGCCAGCAGCTTAGGGGCCAGTACAGATACGCAGTATTTT | CASSLGASTDTQYF
TRBJ1-2 | NA | few | TRBV2 | TGTGCCAGCAGTGAACTAGGGGTTGGCTACACCTTC | CASSELGVGYTF
TRBJ1-5 | TRBD1 | NA | TRBV19 | TGTGCCAGTAGAATCAGATCAGACAGGGGATTTGGACAGCCCCAGCATTTT | CASRIRSDRGFGQPQHF
TRBJ2-1 | NA | NA | TRBV19 | TGTGCCAGTAGTATAGGCGGTCGGATATCCAATGAGCAGTTCTTC | CASSIGGRISNEQFF
TRBJ2-5 | NA | NA | TRBV19 | TGTGCCAGTAGTATAGCGAACCTAGAGACCCAGTACTTC | CASSIANLETQYF
TRBJ2-3 | NA | NA | TRBV6-5 | TGTGCCAGCAGGCCTAGGACTTCTAGCACAGATACGCAGTATTTT | CASRPRTSSTDTQYF
TRBJ2-5 | NA | NA | TRBV5-1 | TGCGCCAGCAGCGCGGTCCAAGAGACCCAGTACTTC | CASSAVQETQYF
TRBJ2-1 | NA | NA | TRBV6-2/TRBV6-3 | TGTGCCAGCAGTTATGGTCAGGGAGATTACAATGAGCAGTTCTTC | CASSYGQGDYNEQFF
TRBJ2-1 | TRBD2 | NA | TRBV7-2 | TGTGCCAGCAGCTTAGTCGGGGGGAACAATGAGCAGTTCTTC | CASSLVGGNNEQFF
TRBJ2-1 | TRBD2 | few | TRBV9 | TGTGCCAGCAGCCCCGGGGGAGCGGGAGGGCCCTACAATGAGCAGTTCTTC | CASSPGGAGGPYNEQFF
TRBJ2-1 | TRBD2 | NA | TRBV3-1/TRBV3-2 | TGTGCCAGCAGCCCAGCGGGATGGTACAATGAGCAGTTCTTC | CASSPAGWYNEQFF